This T cell receptor (beta chain) was sequenced in a study of immune cell composition in non-small cell lung cancer. At the level of the study: Most cases were lung adenocarcinoma or squamous cell carcinoma. Study-level findings and limits: Tumour-reactive clones were not shown to match dominant in vivo tumour clones.

V lost 8 bases and J 4 bases, leaving 15 bases between the germline ends. Germline-derived CDR1 and CDR2 are MDHEN and SYDVKM. The CDR3 loop spans 13 amino acids. Worth noting for this clone: The antigen remains unidentified.

The data were produced by immunoSEQ multiplex PCR, yet TCRdb's version contains in-frame clones alone and is incomplete. The sample lists some 1,500 clones; 80% were seen once. The specimen sequenced was lung tumor tissue. This chain links TRBV28 with TRBJ2-7, with a tentative D call TRBD2 (5 bases). The source of this sequence is a human donor with non-small cell lung cancer. The CDR3 loop is CASRRKGVYEQYF. The CDR3 bases are TGTGCCAGCCGCCGTAAGGGAGTATACGAGCAGTACTTC.